One and the same sample provided the 27 T cell receptor beta chains below, sequenced in a study of blood T cell repertoires in COVID-19. Sequencing used immunoSEQ multiplex PCR; TCRdb keeps in-frame clones, though not all of them. The sample has hundreds of thousands of clones, roughly 85% seen once. Input material: PBMCs or T cells enriched from blood (not recorded which). These receptors came from a woman in her 50s with acute COVID-19.

This clone has a handful of counts. V and J are TRBV6-5 and TRBJ1-2, with 7 bases lining up with TRBD1. Germline CDR1 MNHEY, CDR2 SVGAGI. The CDR3 length is 14 residues. The J segment lost 2 bases and the V segment lost 5 bases, leaving 5 bases of the junction unmatched. DNA for the CDR3: TGTGCCAGCAGTACCTTGGACAGGAACTATGGCTACACCTTC. Residues: CASSTLDRNYGYTF.

In this sample, this clone turned up once. This sample also contains other DNA sequences that code for the same CDR3. V and J are TRBV18 and TRBJ1-1; D may be TRBD1 (6 bases). This CDR3 has 13 amino acids. Germline V gives CDR1 KGHSH, CDR2 LQKENI. Trimming pared 4 bases from V and 5 bases from J, leaving 11 bases between. Written as DNA, the CDR3 is TGTGCCAGCTCACAGGGGGTGGATACTGAAGCTTTCTTT. It codes for CASSQGVDTEAFF.

This clone has a handful of counts. V gene TRBV27 combines with J gene TRBJ1-5, with a possible D match to TRBD1 (5 bases). V shed 4 bases and J shed 3 bases, with 16 bases lying between them. The CDR3 covers 16 residues. Per the germline V gene, CDR1 is MNHEY and CDR2 is SMNVEV (reference sequence). The CDR3 DNA follows: TGTGCCAGCAGTTCCCTCCCGGGGGTTGCCAATCAGCCCCAGCATTTT. It translates to CASSSLPGVANQPQHF.

This chain connects TRBV5-6 to TRBJ1-1, with 8 bases matching TRBD1. J gave up 5 bases and V 4 bases, and 10 bases lay outside the gene matches. CDR1 is SGHDT and CDR2 is YYEEEE in the germline V gene. The CDR3 loop spans 15 amino acids. The CDR3 DNA is TGTGCCAGCAGCGGTCAGGAACAGGGGGGGACTGAAGCTTTCTTT. Translation gives CASSGQEQGGTEAFF.

This chain joins TRBV7-8 and TRBJ1-4; 7 nucleotides align to TRBD1. J lost 4 bases, V lost 2 bases, and 13 bases had no gene match. Germline CDR1 SGHVS, CDR2 FQNEAQ. This CDR3 spans 18 amino acids. The CDR3 region has the DNA TGTGCCAGCAGCTTACGTATCCCGGGACAGACGATTAATGAAAAACTGTTTTTT. Translation: CASSLRIPGQTINEKLFF.

The chain is built from TRBV9 and TRBJ1-3; 7 bases agree with TRBD1. CDR3 length: 15 amino acids. Looked up from germline, CDR1 is SGDLS and CDR2 is YYNGEE. Trimming cost V 4 bases and J 8 bases; bases outside gene matches: 12. CDR3 residues: CASSYTSGTEHTIYF. The CDR3 region has the DNA TGTGCCAGCAGCTATACCTCCGGGACAGAACACACCATATATTTT.

This chain uses TRBV7-2 with TRBJ1-4; 9 nucleotides match TRBD1. CDR1 and CDR2 (germline): SGHTA, FQGNSA. The length of the CDR3 is 13 residues. J lost 11 bases, V lost 3 bases, and 4 bases had no gene match. CDR3 amino acids: CASSLGQGFKLFF. DNA of the CDR3: TGTGCCAGCAGCTTGGGACAGGGCTTTAAACTGTTTTTT.

The CDR3 DNA is TGCGCCAGCAGCCAAGCCGGGACAGGGGTTTATGAACTGTTTTTT. It codes for CASSQAGTGVYELFF. J is TRBJ1-4 and V is TRBV4-1; 10 nucleotides agree with TRBD1. This CDR3 comprises 15 residues. From germline, CDR1 is MGHRA and CDR2 YSYEKL. Losses at the gene ends were 1 base for V and 12 bases for J; bases not matched to a gene: 8.

Only one count was recorded for this clone. This chain joins TRBV7-2 and TRBJ1-1, with 11 bases fitting TRBD1. The CDR3 is 14 amino acids. Germline assignment: CDR1 SGHTA and CDR2 FQGNSA. V lost 5 bases, J lost 5 bases, and 4 bases stayed unmatched. The CDR3 here is CASSGTGGRTEAFF. The CDR3 DNA reads as TGTGCCAGCAGCGGGACAGGGGGTAGAACTGAAGCTTTCTTT.

J is TRBJ1-1 and V is TRBV7-2; the D is unclear. This CDR3 is built from 15 residues. Germline-derived CDR1 and CDR2 are SGHTA and FQGNSA. Trimming cost V 0 bases and J 3 bases, with 11 bases left between them. CDR3 nucleotides: TGTGCCAGCAGCTTAGCCCCAGGAGGTTACACTGAAGCTTTCTTT. Protein: CASSLAPGGYTEAFF.

This clone was seen a few times. The chain has TRBV30 and TRBJ1-6, with a possible D match to TRBD1 (6 bases). Germline V CDR1 and CDR2: GTSNPN, SVGIG (reference sequence). The CDR3 has 17 amino acids. Between the trimmed V and J ends, which lost 1 base and 9 bases, there was a span of 22 bases. The CDR3 bases are TGTGCCTGGAGTGCCGAGGGGTCCACAGGGCTCGGTTCACCCCTCCACTTT. Translating it yields CAWSAEGSTGLGSPLHF.

The rearrangement joins TRBV29-1 to TRBJ2-5; D may be TRBD2 (6 bases). Per the germline V gene, CDR1 is SQVTM and CDR2 is ANQGSEA. The CDR3 covers 14 residues. Trimming removed 5 bases at V and 4 bases at J, with 17 bases between. The CDR3 is CSVRKEGRGETQYF. The CDR3 coding sequence is TGCAGCGTTAGGAAGGAGGGTCGGGGAGAGACCCAGTACTTC.

The chain carries TRBV12-5 and TRBJ1-5; TRBD1 aligns across 7 bases. Trimming cost V 6 bases and J 3 bases; bases outside gene matches: 11. The CDR3 has 16 residues. The germline V gene has CDR1 LGHNT and CDR2 FRNRAP. In nucleotides, the CDR3 is TGTGCTAGTGGATCTGTTCCAGGGGGTTCCAATCAGCCCCAGCATTTT. This gives the protein CASGSVPGGSNQPQHF.

This clone was observed a single time. The chain couples TRBV29-1 to TRBJ2-7; possibly TRBD2 for D (6 bases). V was shortened by 4 bases and J by 7 bases, with 11 bases between the two germline ends. Germline V gene sequence: CDR1 SQVTM, CDR2 ANQGSEA. The CDR3 covers 11 residues. The CDR3: CSVAEGREQYF. CDR3 in DNA: TGCAGCGTTGCGGAGGGGCGGGAGCAGTACTTC.

The CDR3 DNA follows: TGTGCCTGGAGTCAGGGTTTAGGGGACACTGAAGCTTTCTTT. Its protein product is CAWSQGLGDTEAFF. The J gene is TRBJ1-1, the V gene TRBV30; maybe TRBD1 (5 bases). This CDR3 region has 14 residues. Trimming took 2 bases from V and 3 from J, leaving 13 bases between them. Germline V lookup: CDR1 GTSNPN, CDR2 SVGIG (reference sequence).

V and J are TRBV7-8 and TRBJ2-2; the match to TRBD2 covers 10 bases. The CDR3 has 15 residues. V was clipped by 5 bases and J by 5 bases; unmatched bases: 5. Germline V gives CDR1 SGHVS, CDR2 FQNEAQ. This CDR3 is CASSQTTSGTGELFF. In nucleotides, the CDR3 is TGTGCCAGCAGCCAAACGACTAGCGGGACCGGGGAGCTGTTTTTT.

The V gene is TRBV2, the J gene TRBJ2-1; D is ambiguous. Germline V lookup: CDR1 SNHLY, CDR2 FYNNEI. V gave up 4 bases and J gave up 0 bases, with 10 bases separating them. This CDR3 spans 15 amino acids. This CDR3 is CASSAIESSYNEQFF. The CDR3 coding sequence is TGTGCCAGCAGTGCAATTGAGAGCTCCTACAATGAGCAGTTCTTC.

The V and J genes are TRBV9 and TRBJ1-2, with D unclear. The CDR3 is 11 residues long. V shed 3 bases and J shed 9 bases, with 9 bases lying between them. CDR1 is SGDLS, CDR2 YYNGEE, per germline. CDR3 DNA: TGTGCCAGCAGCGGAAACTACCGCTACACCTTC. Protein sequence: CASSGNYRYTF. The full variable domain, in which reference TRBV9 and TRBJ1-2 provide the parts outside the CDR3, is DSGVTQTPKHLITATGQRVTLRCSPRSGDLSVYWYQQSLDQGLQFLIQYYNGEERAKGNILERFSAQQFPDLHSELNLSSLELGDSALYFCASSGNYRYTFGSGTRLTVV.

This chain links TRBV6-2 or TRBV6-3 with TRBJ2-7; 10 bases fit TRBD1. V lost 2 bases to trimming and J lost 2 bases; unmatched junction nucleotides: 6. Per the germline V gene, CDR1 is MNHEY and CDR2 is SVGEGT. The CDR3 extends over 16 amino acids. The CDR3 DNA follows: TGTGCCAGCAGTTACCCCCGACAGGGGGCCCCCTACGAGCAGTACTTC. Protein: CASSYPRQGAPYEQYF.

The chain couples TRBV7-2 to TRBJ1-4; D uncertain. Germline values: CDR1 SGHTA, CDR2 FQGNSA. There are 17 residues in the CDR3. V lost 0 bases, J lost 0 bases, and 11 bases lay in between. CDR3 in amino acids: CASSLAAAHATNEKLFF. The CDR3 DNA reads TGTGCCAGCAGCTTAGCGGCGGCCCATGCAACTAATGAAAAACTGTTTTTT.

The V call is TRBV19, the J call TRBJ2-7; 7 positions agree with TRBD1. CDR3 length: 15 amino acids. Losses at the gene ends were 0 bases for V and 2 bases for J; bases not matched to a gene: 4. Germline CDR1 LNHDA, CDR2 SQIVND (reference sequence). CDR3 DNA: TGTGCCAGTAGTATAGACGAGACAGGGACCTACGAGCAGTACTTC. Its translation: CASSIDETGTYEQYF.

This clone appeared once. The chain combines TRBV19 with TRBJ1-3; 9 positions match TRBD1. After removal of 10 bases from V and 2 bases from J, the junction contained 9 bases not matched to a gene. This CDR3 is 15 amino acids long. Germline lookup yields CDR1 LNHDA and CDR2 SQIVND (reference sequence). This chain's CDR3 is CATEGYRGPGNTIYF. The CDR3 region has the DNA TGTGCCACCGAGGGCTACAGGGGGCCTGGAAACACCATATATTTT.

The V and J genes are TRBV18 and TRBJ2-7; D is possibly TRBD1 (6 bases). This CDR3 region has 16 residues. CDR1 and CDR2 (germline): KGHSH, LQKENI. V was pared by 0 bases and J by 4 bases, with 16 bases between. The CDR3 DNA reads as TGTGCCAGCTCACCACCGACTCTAGACAGGCTATACGAGCAGTACTTC. This translates into CASSPPTLDRLYEQYF. The entire variable domain, with the rest obtained from reference TRBV18 and TRBJ2-7, is as follows: NAGVMQNPRHLVRRRGQEARLRCSPMKGHSHVYWYRQLPEEGLKFMVYLQKENIIDESGMPKERFSAEFPKEGPSILRIQQVVRGDSAAYFCASSPPTLDRLYEQYFGPGTRLTVT.

This chain joins TRBV9 and TRBJ1-1; D is perhaps TRBD1 (6 bases). This CDR3 is 15 amino acids long. In germline, CDR1 is SGDLS, CDR2 YYNGEE. Trimming took off 2 bases at V and 3 bases at J, with 14 bases between the two ends. The CDR3 reads CASSVGTPAYTEAFF. The CDR3 nucleotides read TGTGCCAGCAGCGTTGGGACACCGGCGTACACTGAAGCTTTCTTT.

The chain employs TRBV4-2 and TRBJ1-2; D ambiguous. V was pared by 0 bases and J by 5 bases, with 13 bases between. CDR1 and CDR2 from the germline V gene are LGHNA and YNFKEQ. The CDR3 is made up of 15 amino acids. CDR3 protein: CASSQEEAGFYGYTF. The CDR3 DNA reads TGTGCCAGCAGCCAAGAGGAGGCCGGGTTTTATGGCTACACCTTC.

CDR3 loop: CASRGTLPSGYTF. The CDR3 coding sequence is TGTGCCAGCAGGGGGACTTTACCTTCTGGCTACACCTTC. The chain has TRBV3-1 (or the pseudogene TRBV3-2) and TRBJ1-2; D possibly corresponds to TRBD1 (5 bases). The CDR3 covers 13 residues. Trimming removed 6 bases from V and 7 bases from J, with 15 bases in between. Germline V gene data show CDR1 as LGHDT and CDR2 as YNNKEL (reference sequence).

V is TRBV5-1 and J is TRBJ1-6; D is uncertain. Germline values: CDR1 SGHRS, CDR2 YFSETQ. Trimming cost V 2 bases and J 8 bases, with 14 bases left between them. The CDR3 has 15 amino acids. This CDR3 is CASSFSRITDSPLHF. CDR3 nucleotides: TGCGCCAGCAGCTTTTCGAGGATAACCGATTCACCCCTCCACTTT.